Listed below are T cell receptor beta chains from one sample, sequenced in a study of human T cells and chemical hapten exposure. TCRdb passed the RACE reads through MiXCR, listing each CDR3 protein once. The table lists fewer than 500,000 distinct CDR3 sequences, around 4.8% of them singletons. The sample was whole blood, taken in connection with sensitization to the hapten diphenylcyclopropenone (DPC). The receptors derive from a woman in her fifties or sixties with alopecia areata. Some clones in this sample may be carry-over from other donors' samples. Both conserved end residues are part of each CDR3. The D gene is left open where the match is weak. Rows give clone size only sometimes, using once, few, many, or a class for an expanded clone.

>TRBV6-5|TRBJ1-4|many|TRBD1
TGTGCCAGCAAAGGGACAGGGGAAAATGAAAAACTGTTTTTT
CASKGTGENEKLFF
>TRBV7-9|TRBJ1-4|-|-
TGTGCCAGCGGGGCGAGGACTAATGAAAAACTGTTTTTT
CASGARTNEKLFF
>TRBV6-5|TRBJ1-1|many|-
TGTGCCAGCAGCTTTCGGGGTATAGGTGAAGCTTTCTTT
CASSFRGIGEAFF
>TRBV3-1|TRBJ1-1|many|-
TGTGCCAGCAGCCAAGGGGCTTGGGAGATGAACACTGAAGCTTTCTTT
CASSQGAWEMNTEAFF
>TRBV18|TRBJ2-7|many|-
TGTGCCAGCGCACGGACAGATACCAACTACGAGCAGTACTTC
CASARTDTNYEQYF
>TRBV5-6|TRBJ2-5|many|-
TGTGCCAGCAGCTTGGGGACCCGCCAAGAGACCCAGTACTTC
CASSLGTRQETQYF
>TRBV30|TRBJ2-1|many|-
TGTGCCTGGAGTTCGCTAAGCGCCGAGCAGTTCTTC
CAWSSLSAEQFF
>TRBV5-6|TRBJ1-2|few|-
TGTGCCAGCAGTCCGAACTTGGCCAGGAAACTCGGCTATGGCTACACCTTC
CASSPNLARKLGYGYTF
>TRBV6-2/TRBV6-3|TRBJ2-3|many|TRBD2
TGTGCCAGCAGTTACTACAGACTAGCGGGAGACCACACAGATACGCAGTATTTT
CASSYYRLAGDHTDTQYF
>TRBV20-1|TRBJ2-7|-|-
TGCAGTGCTAGCCGTATCGGCGGGGCCCGGTCCTACGAGCAGTACTTC
CSASRIGGARSYEQYF
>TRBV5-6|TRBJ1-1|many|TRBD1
TGTGCCAGCAGCTTGGCCACAGGGGTGACTTTCTTT
CASSLATGVTFF